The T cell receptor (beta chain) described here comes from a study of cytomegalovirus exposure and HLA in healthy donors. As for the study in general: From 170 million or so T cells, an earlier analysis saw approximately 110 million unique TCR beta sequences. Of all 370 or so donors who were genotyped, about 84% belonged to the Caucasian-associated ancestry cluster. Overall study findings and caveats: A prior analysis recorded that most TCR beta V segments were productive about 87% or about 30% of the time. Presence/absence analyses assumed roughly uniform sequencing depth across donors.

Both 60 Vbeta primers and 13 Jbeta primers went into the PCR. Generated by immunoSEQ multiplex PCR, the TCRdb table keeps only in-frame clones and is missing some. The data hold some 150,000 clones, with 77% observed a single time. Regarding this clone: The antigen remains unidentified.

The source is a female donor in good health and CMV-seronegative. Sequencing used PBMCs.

In DNA, the CDR3 is TGTGCCAGCAGACTTCAGGGTTCAAATGAAAAACTGTTTTTT. Translated, it gives CASRLQGSNEKLFF. The chain recombines TRBV27 with TRBJ1-4; D may be TRBD1 (5 bases). The germline V and J ends were trimmed by 6 bases and 5 bases, with 13 bases remaining between them. The germline V gene has CDR1 MNHEY and CDR2 SMNVEV (reference sequence). The CDR3 has 14 residues. Drawing the rest from reference TRBV27 and TRBJ1-4, the complete variable domain is EAQVTQNPRYLITVTGKKLTVTCSQNMNHEYMSWYRQDPGLGLRQIYYSMNVEVTDKGDVPEGYKVSRKEKRNFPLILESPSPNQTSLYFCASRLQGSNEKLFFGSGTQLSVL.